This T cell receptor (beta chain) came from a study of cytomegalovirus exposure and HLA in healthy donors. The V gene lost 3 bases and the J gene lost 10 bases, with 19 bases spanning the gap. Germline values: CDR1 MDHEN, CDR2 SYDVKM. CDR3 size: 15 residues. The PCR ran on 60 Vbeta and 13 Jbeta primers. Only in-frame clones appear in the TCRdb table, and some are missing; sequencing was by immunoSEQ multiplex PCR. The sample has approximately 210,000 clones, around 79% seen once. This clonotype was obtained from a woman between 50 and 59 years old in good health and CMV-seronegative. This chain connects TRBV28 to TRBJ2-1; a weak D match, TRBD1 (5 bases). Sequenced material: PBMCs. The CDR3 loop reads CASSFQDSALWEQFF. The CDR3, as DNA: TGTGCCAGCAGTTTCCAAGACAGCGCCCTGTGGGAGCAGTTCTTC.